The rows below give T cell receptor beta chains drawn from one sample of a study of T cell responses to AZD1222 COVID-19 vaccine. Generated by immunoSEQ multiplex PCR, the TCRdb table keeps only in-frame clones and is missing some. The sample lists about 140,000 clones, under 95% seen once, with around 2.7% in the top ten. This specimen consisted of peripheral blood, obtained on day 0 of AZD1222 vaccination. The receptors originated from an adult in good health. Each CDR3 is given with its conserved first and last residue. The order of the fields is J gene, D gene, V gene, clone size, CDR3 DNA, CDR3 protein. The D gene is left open where the match is weak. Size is stated for part of the rows, as once, few or many counts, or as a class when the clone is expanded.

TRBJ1-1,-,TRBV11-3,-,TGTGCCAGCAGCTTACTTCAGCGGGCGGCTTTCTTT,CASSLLQRAAFF
TRBJ1-1,-,TRBV10-3,-,TGTGCCATCAGTGGGTCGGCGAAGGGTAACACTGAAGCTTTCTTT,CAISGSAKGNTEAFF
TRBJ1-5,-,TRBV7-6,-,TGTGCCAGCAGCGCCGCCGGGAGAAGGTCGGTAAATCAGCCCCAGCATTTT,CASSAAGRRSVNQPQHF
TRBJ2-7,TRBD2,TRBV7-2,-,TGTGCCAGCAGCTTAACCGGGGGGACCTCCGAGCAGTACTTC,CASSLTGGTSEQYF
TRBJ1-1,-,TRBV19,-,TGTGCCAGTAGTTTACACCCCCCTGAAGCTTTCTTT,CASSLHPPEAFF
TRBJ2-1,-,TRBV20-1,once,TGCAGGGCCAGTGGGCAAAACAATGAGCAGTTCTTC,CRASGQNNEQFF
TRBJ1-5,-,TRBV7-2,-,TGTGCCAGCAGCTTAACAGGGAAAGAGCCCCAGCATTTT,CASSLTGKEPQHF
TRBJ1-4,TRBD1,TRBV7-2,-,TGTGCCAGCAGCTTGGCCAGGGGGCAGGGAAAACTGTTTTTT,CASSLARGQGKLFF
TRBJ2-7,TRBD2,TRBV4-1,-,TGCGCCAGCAGCCAAGGTGCTAGCGGAAGCTCCTACGAGCAGTACTTC,CASSQGASGSSYEQYF
TRBJ1-1,-,TRBV29-1,-,TGCAGCGCAAAGCCGGACCACACTGAAGCTTTCTTT,CSAKPDHTEAFF
TRBJ1-6,-,TRBV7-2,-,TGTGCCAGCAGCTTCGGGGATTCACCCCTCCACTTT,CASSFGDSPLHF
TRBJ1-3,-,TRBV30,-,TGTGCCTGGAGTGTAGCGGTGGGAAACACCATATATTTT,CAWSVAVGNTIYF
TRBJ1-4,-,TRBV11-2,-,TGTGCCAGCAGCCTGGGGCGATGGCAGGGTCGAGAAAAACTGTTTTTT,CASSLGRWQGREKLFF
TRBJ2-2,TRBD1,TRBV5-5,few,TGTGCCAGCAGAGGACAGGTCCCGAACACCGGGGAGCTGTTTTTT,CASRGQVPNTGELFF
TRBJ1-2,-,TRBV21-1,-,TGTGCCAGCAGGGTTTACAGTGGACTTTATGGCTACACCTTC,CASRVYSGLYGYTF
TRBJ1-1,-,TRBV10-2,-,TGCGCCAGCTCCTACTGGGGGGGAGAGACTGAAGCTTTCTTT,CASSYWGGETEAFF
TRBJ1-5,-,TRBV24-1,-,TGTGCCACCCACCCATCAGGCCTCAATCAGCCCCAGCATTTT,CATHPSGLNQPQHF
TRBJ1-6,-,TRBV10-3,-,TGTGCCATCAGTGATCCGGCAGGGGTCTATAATTCACCCCTCCACTTT,CAISDPAGVYNSPLHF
TRBJ1-5,-,TRBV4-1,-,TGCGCCAGCAGCCAAGAGCCAGGGAACAATCAGCCCCAGCATTTT,CASSQEPGNNQPQHF
TRBJ1-2,-,TRBV27,few,TGTGCCACCCTCCCGGGTGAGACAGCCTATGGCTACACCTTC,CATLPGETAYGYTF
TRBJ2-5,TRBD2,TRBV3-1/TRBV3-2,once,TGTGCCAGCACGAGGGCTAGGGGGACTAGCGGCTCGCAAGAGACCCAGTACTTC,CASTRARGTSGSQETQYF
TRBJ2-3,TRBD1,TRBV19,-,TGTGCCAGTAGTATAGCCACCTCGACAGGGGTGGATACGCAGTATTTT,CASSIATSTGVDTQYF
TRBJ1-2,-,TRBV6-5,-,TGTGCCAGCAGTTACGGGAGGGCGGGCGGCTACACCTTC,CASSYGRAGGYTF
TRBJ2-1,TRBD2,TRBV27,-,TGTGCCAGCAGTTTGGCTAGCGGGGGCGAGCAGTTCTTC,CASSLASGGEQFF
TRBJ2-5,-,TRBV30,-,TGTGCCTGGAGTGTACGAAGGTTAGAGACCCAGTACTTC,CAWSVRRLETQYF
TRBJ1-1,-,TRBV11-1,-,TGTGCCAGCAGCTTGAATCGGAACACTGAAGCTTTCTTT,CASSLNRNTEAFF